The clone carrying this T cell receptor beta chain was picked up a small number of times. This sample is drawn from a study of identical twins. TCRdb passed the 5' RACE reads through MiXCR, listing each CDR3 protein once. Of about 690,000 distinct CDR3 sequences detected, around 21% appear once; the ten largest clones hold more than 4%. The V gene's germline CDR1 is KGHDR and CDR2 SFDVKD. The CDR3 is 13 residues long. The V and J ends lost 3 bases and 9 bases respectively, with 11 bases between them. These records were also assigned to another study, of T cells expressing NK-cell markers.

The chain uses TRBV24-1 and TRBJ2-1, with TRBD2 as a possible D gene (5 bases). The sequenced material came from PBMCs. This sequence was found in a woman in her late teens or twenties in good health. The DNA for the CDR3 is TGTGCCACCAGTGATGCGGGTATTGCTGAGCAGTTCTTC. Protein product: CATSDAGIAEQFF.